The entry that follows covers one T cell receptor beta chain sequence. Its antigen is unknown. This specimen comes from a study of spatial heterogeneity in lung cancer. Notes on the study in general: Among blood samples, ubiquitous expanded tumor TCRs appeared more at resection than at follow-up.

This CDR3 has 14 residues. Trimming shortened V by 3 bases and J by 1 base, and 9 bases separated the two germline ends. Germline assignment: CDR1 LNHDA and CDR2 SQIVND (reference sequence). As to time point: blood at routine non-recurrence follow-up after resection. TCRdb recomputed calls from the 5' RACE reads with MiXCR, one row per CDR3 protein. There are about 43,000 distinct CDR3 sequences in the sample; about 23% occur only once, and more than 7% lies in the top ten. The sequence came from a female donor with early-stage non-small cell lung cancer. The chain recombines TRBV19 with TRBJ1-1; D not certain. Specimen: PBMCs, collected at follow-up. Here the CDR3 DNA reads TGTGCCAGTAGTATCCGGACCGAGAACACTGAAGCTTTCTTT. This gives the protein CASSIRTENTEAFF.